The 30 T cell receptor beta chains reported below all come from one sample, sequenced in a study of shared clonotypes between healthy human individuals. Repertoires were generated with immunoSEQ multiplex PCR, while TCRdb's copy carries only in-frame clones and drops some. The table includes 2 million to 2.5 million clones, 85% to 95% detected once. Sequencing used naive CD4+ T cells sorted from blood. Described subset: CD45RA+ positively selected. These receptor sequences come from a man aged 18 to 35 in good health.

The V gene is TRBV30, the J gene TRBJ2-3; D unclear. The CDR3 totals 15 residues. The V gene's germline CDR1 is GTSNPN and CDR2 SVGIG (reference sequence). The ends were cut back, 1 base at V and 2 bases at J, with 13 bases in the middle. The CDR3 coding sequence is TGTGCCTGGAGTGATATGGTACAGAACACAGATACGCAGTATTTT. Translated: CAWSDMVQNTDTQYF.

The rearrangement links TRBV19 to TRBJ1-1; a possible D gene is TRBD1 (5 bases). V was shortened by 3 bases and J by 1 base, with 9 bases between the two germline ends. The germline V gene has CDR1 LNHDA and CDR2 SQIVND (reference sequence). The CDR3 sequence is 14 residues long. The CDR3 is CASSIRDQNTEAFF. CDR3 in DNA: TGTGCCAGTAGTATCAGGGACCAGAACACTGAAGCTTTCTTT. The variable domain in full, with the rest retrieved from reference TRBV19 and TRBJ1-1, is DGGITQSPKYLFRKEGQNVTLSCEQNLNHDAMYWYRQDPGQGLRLIYYSQIVNDFQKGDIAEGYSVSREKKESFPLTVTSAQKNPTAFYLCASSIRDQNTEAFFGQGTRLTVV.

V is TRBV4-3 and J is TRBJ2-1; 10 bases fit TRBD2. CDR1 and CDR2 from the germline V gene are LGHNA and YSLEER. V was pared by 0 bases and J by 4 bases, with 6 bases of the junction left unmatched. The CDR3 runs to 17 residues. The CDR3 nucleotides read TGCGCCAGCAGCCAAGATCTAGGACTAGCGGAATACAATGAGCAGTTCTTC. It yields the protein CASSQDLGLAEYNEQFF.

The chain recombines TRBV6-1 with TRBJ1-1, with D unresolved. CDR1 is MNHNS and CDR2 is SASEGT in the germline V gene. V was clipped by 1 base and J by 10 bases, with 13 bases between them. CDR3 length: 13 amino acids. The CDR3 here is CASSEDRGFGAFF. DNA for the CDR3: TGTGCCAGCAGTGAAGATCGTGGGTTTGGAGCTTTCTTT.

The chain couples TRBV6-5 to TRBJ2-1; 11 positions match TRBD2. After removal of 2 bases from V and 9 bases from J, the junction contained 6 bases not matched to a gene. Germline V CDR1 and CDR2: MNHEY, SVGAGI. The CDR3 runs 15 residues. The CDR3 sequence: CASSYRASGGREQFF. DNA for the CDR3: TGTGCCAGCAGTTACAGGGCTAGCGGGGGGCGTGAGCAGTTCTTC.

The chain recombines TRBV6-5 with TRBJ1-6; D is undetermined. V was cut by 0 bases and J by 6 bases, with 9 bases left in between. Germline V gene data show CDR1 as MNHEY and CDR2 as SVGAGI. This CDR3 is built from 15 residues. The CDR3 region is CASSYSIPSNSPLHF. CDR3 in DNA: TGTGCCAGCAGTTACTCGATTCCGAGTAATTCACCCCTCCACTTT.

The CDR3, as DNA: TGTGCCAGCAGCGGACAGCAGACAGCGAACACCGGGGAGCTGTTTTTT. This gives the protein CASSGQQTANTGELFF. The chain uses TRBV5-6 and TRBJ2-2; weak D call: TRBD1 (6 bases). Germline values: CDR1 SGHDT, CDR2 YYEEEE. The CDR3 contains 16 residues. V was trimmed by 4 bases and J by 0 bases, leaving 13 bases between them.

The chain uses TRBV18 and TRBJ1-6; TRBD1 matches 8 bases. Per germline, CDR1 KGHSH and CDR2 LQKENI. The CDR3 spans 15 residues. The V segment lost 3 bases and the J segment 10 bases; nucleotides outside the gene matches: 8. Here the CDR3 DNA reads TGTGCCAGCTCACCCCTTGTACAGGGGGACTCACCCCTCCACTTT. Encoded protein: CASSPLVQGDSPLHF.

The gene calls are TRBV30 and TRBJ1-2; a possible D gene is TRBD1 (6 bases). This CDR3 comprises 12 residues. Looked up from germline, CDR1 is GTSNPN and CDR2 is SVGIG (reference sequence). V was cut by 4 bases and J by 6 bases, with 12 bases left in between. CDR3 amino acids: CAWNREMNGYTF. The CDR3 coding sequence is TGTGCCTGGAACAGGGAAATGAATGGCTACACCTTC.

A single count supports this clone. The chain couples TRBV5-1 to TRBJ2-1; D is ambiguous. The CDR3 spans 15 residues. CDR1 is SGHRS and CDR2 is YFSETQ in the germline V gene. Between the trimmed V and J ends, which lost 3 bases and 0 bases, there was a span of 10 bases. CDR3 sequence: CASSSTPDSYNEQFF. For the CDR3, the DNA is TGCGCCAGCAGCTCCACACCCGACTCCTACAATGAGCAGTTCTTC.

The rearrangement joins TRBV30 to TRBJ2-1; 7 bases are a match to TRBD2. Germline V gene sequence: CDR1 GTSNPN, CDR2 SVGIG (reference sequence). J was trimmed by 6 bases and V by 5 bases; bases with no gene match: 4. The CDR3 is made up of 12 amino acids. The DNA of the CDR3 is TGTGCCTGGGCCCGCGGGGGCAATGAGCAGTTCTTC. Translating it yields CAWARGGNEQFF.

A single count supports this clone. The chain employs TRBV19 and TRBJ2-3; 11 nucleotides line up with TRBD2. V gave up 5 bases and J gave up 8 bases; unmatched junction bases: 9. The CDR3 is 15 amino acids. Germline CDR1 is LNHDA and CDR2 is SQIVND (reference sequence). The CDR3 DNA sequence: TGTGCCAGTAGTGCCTCCGGGACTAGCGGCGCTACGCAGTATTTT. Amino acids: CASSASGTSGATQYF.

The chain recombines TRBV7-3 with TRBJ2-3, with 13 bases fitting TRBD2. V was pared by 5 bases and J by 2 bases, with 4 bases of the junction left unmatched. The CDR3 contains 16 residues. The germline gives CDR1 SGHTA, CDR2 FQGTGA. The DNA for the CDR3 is TGTGCCAGCAGCGCCGGACTAGCGGGGGCCACAGATACGCAGTATTTT. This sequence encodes CASSAGLAGATDTQYF.

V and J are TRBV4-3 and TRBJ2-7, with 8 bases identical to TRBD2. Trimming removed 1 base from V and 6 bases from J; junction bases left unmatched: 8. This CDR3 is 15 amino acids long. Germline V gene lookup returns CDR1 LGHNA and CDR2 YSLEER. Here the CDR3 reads CASSQVEAGASEQYF. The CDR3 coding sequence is TGCGCCAGCAGCCAAGTTGAAGCGGGAGCGTCCGAGCAGTACTTC.

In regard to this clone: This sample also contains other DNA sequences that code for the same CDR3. The DNA of the CDR3 is TGTGCCAGCTCCCCCGGGACAGGGGGCTACGAGCAGTACTTC. Translated: CASSPGTGGYEQYF. The chain has TRBV18 and TRBJ2-7; 11 nucleotides line up with TRBD1. In germline, CDR1 is KGHSH, CDR2 LQKENI. The CDR3 is 14 residues long. The J segment lost 3 bases and the V segment lost 6 bases, leaving 4 bases of the junction unmatched.

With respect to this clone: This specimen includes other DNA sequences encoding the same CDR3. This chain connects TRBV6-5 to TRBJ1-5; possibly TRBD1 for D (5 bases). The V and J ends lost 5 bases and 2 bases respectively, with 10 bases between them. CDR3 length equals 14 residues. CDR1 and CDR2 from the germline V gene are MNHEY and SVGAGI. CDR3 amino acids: CASSRSGGNQPQHF. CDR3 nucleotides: TGTGCCAGCAGTAGATCGGGGGGCAATCAGCCCCAGCATTTT.

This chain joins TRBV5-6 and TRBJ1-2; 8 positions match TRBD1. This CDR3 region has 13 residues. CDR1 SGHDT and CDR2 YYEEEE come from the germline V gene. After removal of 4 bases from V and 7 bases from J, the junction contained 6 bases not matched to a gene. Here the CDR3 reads CASSPDRAGGYTF. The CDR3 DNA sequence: TGTGCCAGCAGCCCGGACAGGGCGGGTGGCTACACCTTC.

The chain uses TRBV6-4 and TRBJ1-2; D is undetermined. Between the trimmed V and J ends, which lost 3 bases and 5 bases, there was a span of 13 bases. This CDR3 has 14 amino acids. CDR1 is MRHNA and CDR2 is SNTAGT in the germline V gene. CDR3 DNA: TGTGCCAGCAGTGAGTCGGCAGGCCCGTATGGCTACACCTTC. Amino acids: CASSESAGPYGYTF.

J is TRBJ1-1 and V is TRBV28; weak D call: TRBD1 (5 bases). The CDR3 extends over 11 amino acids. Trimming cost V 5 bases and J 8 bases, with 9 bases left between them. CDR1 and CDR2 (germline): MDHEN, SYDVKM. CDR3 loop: CASSRNREAFF. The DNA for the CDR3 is TGTGCCAGCAGTCGAAACAGGGAAGCTTTCTTT.

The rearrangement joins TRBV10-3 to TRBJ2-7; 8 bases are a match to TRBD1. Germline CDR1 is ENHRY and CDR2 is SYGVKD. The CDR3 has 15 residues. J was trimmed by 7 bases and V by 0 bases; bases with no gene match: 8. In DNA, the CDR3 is TGTGCCATCAGTGAGTCGGCAACAGGGGGAAGGGAGCAGTACTTC. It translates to CAISESATGGREQYF.

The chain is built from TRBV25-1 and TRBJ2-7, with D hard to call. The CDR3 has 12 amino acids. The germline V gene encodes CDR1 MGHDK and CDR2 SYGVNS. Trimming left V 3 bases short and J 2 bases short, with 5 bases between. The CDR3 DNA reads TGTGCCAGCAGTGACGTCACCTACGAGCAGTACTTC. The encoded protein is CASSDVTYEQYF.

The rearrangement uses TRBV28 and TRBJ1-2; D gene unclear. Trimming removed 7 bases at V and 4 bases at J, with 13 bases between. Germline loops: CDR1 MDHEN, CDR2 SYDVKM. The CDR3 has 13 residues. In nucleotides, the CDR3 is TGTGCCAGCACTCCGCCCGCCTCCTATGGCTACACCTTC. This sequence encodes CASTPPASYGYTF.

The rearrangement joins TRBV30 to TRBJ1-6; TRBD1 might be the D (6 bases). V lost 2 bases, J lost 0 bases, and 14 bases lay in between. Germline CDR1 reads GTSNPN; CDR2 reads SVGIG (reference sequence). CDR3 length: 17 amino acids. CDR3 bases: TGTGCCTGGAGTAACGGACAGTTGAGCTCCTATAATTCACCCCTCCACTTT. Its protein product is CAWSNGQLSSYNSPLHF.

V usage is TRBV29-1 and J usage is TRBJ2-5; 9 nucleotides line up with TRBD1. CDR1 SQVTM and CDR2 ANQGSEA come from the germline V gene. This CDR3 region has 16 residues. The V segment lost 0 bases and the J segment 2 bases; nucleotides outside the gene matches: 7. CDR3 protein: CSVEDWYRGRQETQYF. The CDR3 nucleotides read TGCAGCGTTGAAGATTGGTACAGGGGGCGTCAAGAGACCCAGTACTTC. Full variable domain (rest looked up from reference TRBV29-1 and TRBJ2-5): SAVISQKPSRDICQRGTSLTIQCQVDSQVTMMFWYRQQPGQSLTLIATANQGSEATYESGFVIDKFPISRPNLTFSTLTVSNMSPEDSSIYLCSVEDWYRGRQETQYFGPGTRLLVL.

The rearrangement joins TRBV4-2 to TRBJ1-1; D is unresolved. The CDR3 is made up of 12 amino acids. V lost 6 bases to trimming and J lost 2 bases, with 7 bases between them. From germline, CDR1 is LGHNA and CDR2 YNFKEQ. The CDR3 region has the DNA TGTGCCAGCAGACTACTCAACACTGAAGCTTTCTTT. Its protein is CASRLLNTEAFF.

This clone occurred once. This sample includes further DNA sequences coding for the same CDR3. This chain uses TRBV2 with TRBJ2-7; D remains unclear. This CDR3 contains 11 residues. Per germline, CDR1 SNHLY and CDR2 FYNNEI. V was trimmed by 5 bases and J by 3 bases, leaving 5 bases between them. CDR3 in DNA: TGTGCCAGCAGTCGGATCTACGAGCAGTACTTC. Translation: CASSRIYEQYF. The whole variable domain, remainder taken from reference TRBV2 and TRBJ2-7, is EPEVTQTPSHQVTQMGQEVILRCVPISNHLYFYWYRQILGQKVEFLVSFYNNEISEKSEIFDDQFSVERPDGSNFTLKIRSTKLEDSAMYFCASSRIYEQYFGPGTRLTVT.

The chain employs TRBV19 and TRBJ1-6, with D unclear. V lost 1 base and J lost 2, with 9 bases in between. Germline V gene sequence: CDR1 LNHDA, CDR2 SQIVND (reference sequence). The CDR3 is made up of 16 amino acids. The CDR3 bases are TGTGCCAGTAGTATAGCCCGGCGGGCCTATAATTCACCCCTCCACTTT. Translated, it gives CASSIARRAYNSPLHF. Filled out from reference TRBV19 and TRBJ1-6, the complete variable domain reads DGGITQSPKYLFRKEGQNVTLSCEQNLNHDAMYWYRQDPGQGLRLIYYSQIVNDFQKGDIAEGYSVSREKKESFPLTVTSAQKNPTAFYLCASSIARRAYNSPLHFGNGTRLTVT.

The CDR3 sequence: CATSRDLAGSGYTF. The CDR3 nucleotides are TGTGCCACCAGCAGAGATCTCGCAGGGAGTGGCTACACCTTC. The chain recombines TRBV15 with TRBJ1-2, with D perhaps matching TRBD1 (5 bases). Germline V CDR1 and CDR2: LNHNV, YYDKDF (reference sequence). Trimming removed 0 bases at V and 7 bases at J, with 12 bases between. The CDR3 is 14 residues long.

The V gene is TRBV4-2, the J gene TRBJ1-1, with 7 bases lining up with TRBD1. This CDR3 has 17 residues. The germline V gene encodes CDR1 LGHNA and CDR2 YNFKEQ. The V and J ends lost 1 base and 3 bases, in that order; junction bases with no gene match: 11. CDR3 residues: CASSQAGTEKRDTEAFF. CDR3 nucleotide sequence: TGTGCCAGCAGCCAAGCCGGGACAGAAAAACGGGACACTGAAGCTTTCTTT.

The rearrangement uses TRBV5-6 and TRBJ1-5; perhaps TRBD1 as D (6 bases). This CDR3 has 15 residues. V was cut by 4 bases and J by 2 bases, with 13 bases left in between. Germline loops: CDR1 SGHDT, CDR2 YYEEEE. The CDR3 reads CASSTRGFGNQPQHF. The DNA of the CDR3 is TGTGCCAGCAGCACCAGGGGATTCGGCAATCAGCCCCAGCATTTT.